Shown below are 4 T cell receptor beta chains from a single sample sequenced in a study of lymphopenia after photon versus proton radiotherapy. TCRdb's copy holds only in-frame clones and misses some; the assay was immunoSEQ multiplex PCR. The sample comprises some 30,000 clones, about 87% of which are singletons, and 50% rests with the top ten. This sample comprised peripheral blood, obtained from a patient treated with proton-based radiotherapy. These receptors all come from a woman aged 60-75 years with cholangiocarcinoma. Some clones in this sample may be carry-over from other donors' samples.

The J gene is TRBJ2-1, the V gene TRBV11-2; 10 bases are shared with TRBD2. In germline, CDR1 is SGHAT, CDR2 FQNNGV. CDR3 length equals 15 residues. Unmatched junction bases numbered 6, after V lost 5 bases and J lost 5 bases. The chain's CDR3 is CASSQGLANHNEQFF. The CDR3 DNA follows: TGTGCCAGCAGCCAGGGACTAGCGAATCACAATGAGCAGTTCTTC.

J is TRBJ2-1 and V is TRBV15; no definite D call. The germline CDR1 and CDR2 sequences are LNHNV and YYDKDF (reference sequence). This CDR3 has 13 amino acids. Trimming took 4 bases from V and 7 from J, leaving 11 bases between them. CDR3 bases: TGTGCCACCAGCACCCGGGTCCTGAATGAGCAGTTCTTC. Translating it yields CATSTRVLNEQFF.

In its sample, this clone was seen a few times. This chain connects TRBV6-5 to TRBJ2-1; D not certain. V gave up 5 bases and J gave up 3 bases, with 11 bases separating them. Germline-derived CDR1 and CDR2 are MNHEY and SVGAGI. The CDR3 is made up of 14 amino acids. The CDR3 protein is CASSPRKLYNEQFF. The CDR3, as DNA: TGTGCCAGCAGTCCTAGGAAACTCTACAATGAGCAGTTCTTC.

The V and J genes are TRBV5-4 and TRBJ2-7; TRBD1 agrees at 7 bases. CDR1 is SGHNT and CDR2 is YYREEE in the germline V gene (reference sequence). The CDR3 totals 14 residues. V trimming: 3 bases; J trimming: 1 base; junction bases outside the gene matches: 4. The CDR3 coding sequence is TGTGCCAGCAGCTCCACAGGGGCTTCCTACGAGCAGTACTTC. Amino acids: CASSSTGASYEQYF.